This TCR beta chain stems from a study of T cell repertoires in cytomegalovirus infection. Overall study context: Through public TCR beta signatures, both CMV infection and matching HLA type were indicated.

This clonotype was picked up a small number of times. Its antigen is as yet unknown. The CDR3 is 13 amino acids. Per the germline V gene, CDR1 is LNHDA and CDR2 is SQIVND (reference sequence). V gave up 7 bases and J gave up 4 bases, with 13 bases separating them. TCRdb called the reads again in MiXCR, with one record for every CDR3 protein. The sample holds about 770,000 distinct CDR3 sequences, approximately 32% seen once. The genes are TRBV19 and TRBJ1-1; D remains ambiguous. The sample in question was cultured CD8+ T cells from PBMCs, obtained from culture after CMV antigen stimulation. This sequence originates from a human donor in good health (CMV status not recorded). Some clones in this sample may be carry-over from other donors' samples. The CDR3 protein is CASTAHRGTEAFF. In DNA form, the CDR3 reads TGTGCCAGTACGGCGCATCGGGGCACTGAAGCTTTCTTT.